The 14 T cell receptor beta chains given below trace back to one sample, sequenced in a study of regulatory T cells in long-lasting Graves disease. Assembly of TCR beta libraries relied on iRepertoire HTBI primers together with Arm-PCR of CDR3 regions. MiXCR, run by TCRdb on the multiplex PCR reads, gives a single entry per CDR3 protein. The table records about 400,000 distinct CDR3 sequences, around 15% of them present only once. The time point is: newly diagnosed GD, antithyroid drugs for less than 3 months. Scientists built the TCR library using RNA that was extracted from PBMCs. The source material was peripheral blood mononuclear cells (PBMCs), sampled at new diagnosis, from a patient treated with antithyroid drugs. The receptor set was obtained from a female donor with Graves disease.

This clonotype was observed a few times. This chain uses TRBV25-1 with TRBJ2-3; D tentatively reads TRBD1 or TRBD2 (5 bases each). Germline CDR1 reads MGHDK; CDR2 reads SYGVNS. Trimming removed 1 base at V and 3 bases at J, with 8 bases between. The CDR3 spans 14 residues. In DNA form, the CDR3 reads TGTGCCAGCAGTGAATGGGACGGGACAGATACGCAGTATTTT. It encodes CASSEWDGTDTQYF.

This clonotype has ten or more counts. This chain joins TRBV20-1 and TRBJ2-1, with 9 nucleotides matching TRBD2. Per the germline V gene, CDR1 is DFQATT and CDR2 is SNEGSKA (reference sequence). This CDR3 is built from 16 residues. The J segment lost 6 bases and the V segment lost 6 bases, leaving 15 bases of the junction unmatched. This CDR3 is CSANSASGLAFNEQFF. As DNA, the CDR3 is TGCAGTGCCAATTCCGCTTCGGGACTAGCTTTCAATGAGCAGTTCTTC.

J is TRBJ2-1 and V is TRBV28; perhaps D is TRBD1 or TRBD2 (6 bases each). Trimming cost V 6 bases and J 14 bases, with 20 bases left between them. This CDR3 has 13 residues. Germline values: CDR1 MDHEN, CDR2 SYDVKM. The CDR3 here is CASRLPQGRLEFF. The DNA of the CDR3 is TGTGCCAGCAGACTACCGCAGGGGCGACTAGAGTTCTTC.

This clonotype was detected ten times or more. The V gene is TRBV2, the J gene TRBJ2-7; no reliable D call. Germline values: CDR1 SNHLY, CDR2 FYNNEI. The CDR3 extends over 13 amino acids. V was clipped by 6 bases and J by 2 bases, with 11 bases between them. DNA of the CDR3: TGTGCCAGCAGGGGTGGGTCCACCTACGAGCAGTACTTC. This encodes CASRGGSTYEQYF.

Regarding this clonotype: Relative to the germline gene, one junction end is altered; a read error may explain this. This chain joins TRBV3-1 and TRBJ2-5; 7 positions agree with TRBD2. CDR3 length: 13 residues. Germline V gene sequence: CDR1 LGHDT, CDR2 YNNKEL (reference sequence). CDR3 region: CASSRSGKETRYF. CDR3 DNA sequence: TGTGCCAGCAGCCGCAGCGGGAAAGAGACCCGGTACTTC.

This clonotype was seen at least ten times. CDR3 protein: CASSQPRRQGAGTQYF. The CDR3 nucleotides are TGCGCCAGCAGCCAACCCCGCAGACAGGGGGCAGGGACCCAGTACTTC. V gene TRBV4-1 combines with J gene TRBJ2-5; 10 positions match TRBD1. V was pared by 2 bases and J by 7 bases, with 10 bases of the junction left unmatched. This CDR3 has 16 residues. Germline V gene data show CDR1 as MGHRA and CDR2 as YSYEKL.

This clonotype occurred a few times. V usage is TRBV19 and J usage is TRBJ2-7; D is ambiguous. Germline assignment: CDR1 LNHDA and CDR2 SQIVND (reference sequence). CDR3 size: 11 residues. V shed 5 bases and J shed 3 bases, with 5 bases lying between them. The CDR3, as DNA: TGTGCCAGTAGTGAGGTCTACGAGCAGTACTTC. It yields the protein CASSEVYEQYF.

This clonotype was picked up many times. This rearrangement joins TRBV20-1 to TRBJ1-1; TRBD1 matches 9 bases. The CDR3 is made up of 16 amino acids. V was pared by 0 bases and J by 3 bases, with 8 bases of the junction left unmatched. CDR1 DFQATT and CDR2 SNEGSKA come from the germline V gene (reference sequence). The CDR3 region is CSARDPGQGVYTEAFF. CDR3 coding DNA: TGCAGTGCTAGAGACCCGGGACAGGGTGTTTACACTGAAGCTTTCTTT.

As concerns this clonotype: A read error may be the cause here, since a much bigger clone is one base away. The chain is built from TRBV6-1 and TRBJ2-3; perhaps D is TRBD1 or TRBD2 (5 bases each). The germline V and J ends were trimmed by 7 bases and 3 bases, with 11 bases remaining between them. This CDR3 is 13 amino acids long. In germline, CDR1 is MNHNS, CDR2 SASEGT. The CDR3 protein is CASTGSTTDTQYF. For the CDR3, the DNA is TGTGCCAGCACAGGGAGCACAACAGATACGCAGTATTTT.

The chain employs TRBV20-1 and TRBJ2-1; 8 bases map to TRBD1. This CDR3 is 13 amino acids long. The J segment lost 3 bases and the V segment lost 5 bases, leaving 3 bases of the junction unmatched. The germline V gene encodes CDR1 DFQATT and CDR2 SNEGSKA (reference sequence). CDR3 DNA sequence: TGCAGTGCTCAGGGGACAGGCTACAATGAGCAGTTCTTC. Residues: CSAQGTGYNEQFF.

This clonotype has at least ten counts. This rearrangement joins TRBV7-7 to TRBJ2-5; D possibly corresponds to TRBD2 (6 bases). Trimming removed 1 base from V and 5 bases from J, with 11 bases in between. CDR1 is SSHAT, CDR2 FNYEAQ, per germline (reference sequence). This CDR3 contains 14 residues. The CDR3 is CASSLGFSGETQYF. As DNA, the CDR3 is TGTGCCAGCAGCTTAGGATTCAGCGGGGAGACCCAGTACTTC. Supplemented by reference TRBV7-7 and TRBJ2-5, the full variable domain reads GAGVSQSPRYKVTKRGQDVTLRCDPISSHATLYWYQQALGQGPEFLTYFNYEAQPDKSGLPSDRFSAERPEGSISTLTIQRTEQRDSAMYRCASSLGFSGETQYFGPGTRLLVL.

This clonotype has at least ten counts. The chain recombines TRBV19 with TRBJ2-1; TRBD1 agrees at 7 bases. The CDR3 has 13 amino acids. CDR1 is LNHDA, CDR2 SQIVND, per germline (reference sequence). CDR3 sequence (DNA): TGTGCTCTCAGACAGGGATCCTACAATGAGCAGTTCTTC. This gives the protein CALRQGSYNEQFF.

The chain joins TRBV5-4 to TRBJ2-3; 9 bases map to TRBD1. Germline loops: CDR1 SGHNT, CDR2 YYREEE (reference sequence). V lost 4 bases to trimming and J lost 1 base; unmatched junction nucleotides: 4. This CDR3 has 15 residues. Here the CDR3 reads CASSEGQGGTDTQYF. The CDR3 bases are TGTGCCAGCAGCGAGGGACAGGGTGGCACAGATACGCAGTATTTT.

This chain uses TRBV20-1 with TRBJ1-2; TRBD1 matches at 9 bases. CDR3 length equals 16 residues. Germline values: CDR1 DFQATT, CDR2 SNEGSKA (reference sequence). The V gene end was trimmed by 5 bases and the J gene end by 7 bases; junction bases not matched to a gene: 17. Here the CDR3 DNA reads TGCAGTGCTTCAAATGACAGGGGGGACACCAGAGGTGGCTACACCTTC. It specifies CSASNDRGDTRGGYTF.